This T cell receptor beta chain was sequenced during a study of cytomegalovirus exposure and HLA in healthy donors. Overall study findings and caveats: V- and J-gene trimming in TCR beta was tied to a missense DCLRE1C variant by an analysis performed later. A later analysis, which compared TCR beta chains of equal frequency, found the HLA-associated ones more clonally expanded.

About this clone itself: The antigen is unknown.

The PCR ran on 60 Vbeta and 13 Jbeta primers. Profiled with immunoSEQ multiplex PCR; TCRdb holds only in-frame clones, not every one. The table records some 170,000 clones, 75% to 80% of them present only once. The sequencing input was PBMCs. This clonotype originated in a man in his forties in good health and CMV-seropositive.

In DNA, the CDR3 is TGTGCCAGCAGTCCTTATGGACAGGGGAACACTGAAGCTTTCTTT. Protein sequence: CASSPYGQGNTEAFF. The J gene is TRBJ1-1, the V gene TRBV2, with 8 bases matching TRBD1. Germline trimming cut 5 bases from V and 1 base from J; bases unmatched to any gene: 6. This CDR3 contains 15 residues. Germline V gene lookup returns CDR1 SNHLY and CDR2 FYNNEI.